The present T cell receptor (beta chain) was sequenced within a study of T cells in Graves' hyperthyroidism and ophthalmopathy. Study-level points and caveats: In blood, most of the thyroid clonotypes expanded above 0.001 were also present.

Details on this clonotype: Its antigen is unknown.

Template material for amplifying TCR beta CDR3 regions consisted of RNA transcripts. Researchers ran a first-round RT-PCR on the TCR CDR3 using the HTBI primer set. TCRdb re-called the multiplex PCR reads with MiXCR, one entry per CDR3 protein. The table lists over 400,000 distinct CDR3 sequences, around a fifth of them singletons. The study excluded patients with uncontrolled infection, other autoimmune disease, pregnancy or lactation. The CDR3 is made up of 11 amino acids. The V gene's germline CDR1 is MDHEN and CDR2 SYDVKM. V dropped 5 bases and J dropped 13; count of bases not matched to a gene: 5.

The chain employs TRBV28 and TRBJ1-1; 9 bases agree with TRBD1. The TCR was taken from a woman between 70 and 85 years old with Graves' ophthalmopathy. Specimen: blood. The CDR3: CASSNRGRHFF. The CDR3 DNA sequence: TGTGCCAGCAGTAACAGGGGGCGGCATTTCTTT.